What follows are 30 T cell receptor beta chains derived from one specimen sequenced in a study of shared clonotypes between healthy human individuals (dated by TCRdb to about 2020). Libraries were constructed by the immunoSEQ multiplex PCR assay. In its TCRdb copy, this immuneACCESS table keeps in-frame sequences only and misses some clones. Where compared with another copy, unresolved V genes explain less than half of these, and the others have no known cause. Recorded for this sample are some 2.1 million clones; less than 95% of them occurred a single time. The top ten clones comprise roughly 1% of the sample. CD8 naive samples were CD45RO-negative cells positively selected for CCR7, giving a CD45RA+CCR7+ population that excluded TemRA cells. Sequenced: naive CD8+ T cells sorted from blood. The cell subset or site label for this specimen denotes: CD45RA+CCR7+. These receptors were taken from a man aged 18 to 30 in good health.

The genes are TRBV4-3 and TRBJ2-2; D not certain. The CDR3 loop spans 15 amino acids. Trimming took off 5 bases at V and 0 bases at J, with 10 bases between the two ends. Germline CDR1 LGHNA, CDR2 YSLEER. The DNA for the CDR3 is TGCGCCAGCAGCGCCGGGCCCTCGAACACCGGGGAGCTGTTTTTT. Its translation: CASSAGPSNTGELFF.

This clone turned up a few times. The same CDR3 is also encoded by other DNA sequences in this sample. V gene TRBV6-5 combines with J gene TRBJ2-7; 7 nucleotides align to TRBD2. J was trimmed by 0 bases and V by 2 bases; bases with no gene match: 1. CDR1 MNHEY and CDR2 SVGAGI come from the germline V gene. The CDR3 is 14 residues long. The CDR3 is CASSYASGSYEQYF. CDR3 coding DNA: TGTGCCAGCAGTTACGCTAGCGGCTCCTACGAGCAGTACTTC.

As to this clone: The sample has other DNA sequences that encode this CDR3 too. The genes are TRBV11-2 and TRBJ2-1; no clear D gene. Germline values: CDR1 SGHAT, CDR2 FQNNGV. This CDR3 is built from 12 residues. Between the trimmed V and J ends, which lost 5 bases and 7 bases, there was a span of 9 bases. CDR3 DNA: TGTGCCAGCAGCCTCCTGGGGAATGAGCAGTTCTTC. It specifies CASSLLGNEQFF.

This chain links TRBV11-2 with TRBJ2-5; TRBD1 might be the D (6 bases). V shed 6 bases and J shed 4 bases, with 18 bases lying between them. CDR1 and CDR2 (germline): SGHAT, FQNNGV. This CDR3 region has 15 residues. CDR3 DNA sequence: TGTGCCAGCAGGTCCAACAGGGAAGGAGGAGAGACCCAGTACTTC. Translation gives CASRSNREGGETQYF.

This chain links TRBV19 with TRBJ1-2; D possibly corresponds to TRBD1 (6 bases). The CDR3 runs to 16 residues. Trimming cost V 7 bases and J 3 bases, with 21 bases left between them. CDR1 is LNHDA and CDR2 is SQIVND in the germline V gene (reference sequence). The CDR3 DNA is TGTGCCAGTACCGCCTTGACAGGAGGAGGGGACTATGGCTACACCTTC. It codes for CASTALTGGGDYGYTF.

The chain links TRBV7-2 to TRBJ1-2; D is perhaps TRBD1 (5 bases). Trimming stripped 1 base from V and 5 bases from J, with 8 bases between. This CDR3 contains 13 residues. Germline V CDR1 and CDR2: SGHTA, FQGNSA. CDR3 amino acids: CASSLGQSYGYTF. In nucleotides, the CDR3 is TGTGCCAGCAGCTTAGGACAGTCTTATGGCTACACCTTC.

This clone was picked up one time. The V gene is TRBV5-6, the J gene TRBJ2-7, with TRBD1 as a possible D gene (6 bases). Per the germline V gene, CDR1 is SGHDT and CDR2 is YYEEEE. This CDR3 is built from 14 residues. Deletions cut 4 bases from V and 1 base from J, with 12 bases between. The CDR3 loop is CASSLLQGSYEQYF. Written as DNA, the CDR3 is TGTGCCAGCAGCCTCTTACAGGGATCCTACGAGCAGTACTTC.

V is TRBV4-1 and J is TRBJ1-6, with D tentatively TRBD1 (5 bases). The CDR3 is 13 amino acids. V was trimmed by 3 bases and J by 9 bases, leaving 9 bases between them. The germline V gene has CDR1 MGHRA and CDR2 YSYEKL. The CDR3 DNA follows: TGCGCCAGCAGCCAGGGGGTGGGTTCACCCCTCCACTTT. Translated: CASSQGVGSPLHF.

The chain joins TRBV18 to TRBJ1-5, with D unresolved. Trimming stripped 2 bases from V and 0 bases from J, with 5 bases between. CDR1 and CDR2 (germline): KGHSH, LQKENI. This CDR3 comprises 14 residues. The CDR3 region is CASSPRNSNQPQHF. The CDR3, as DNA: TGTGCCAGCTCACCAAGAAATAGCAATCAGCCCCAGCATTTT.

The chain couples TRBV27 to TRBJ2-5, with 9 bases that match TRBD1. V lost 8 bases, J lost 5 bases, and 6 bases stayed unmatched. Germline V CDR1 and CDR2: MNHEY, SMNVEV (reference sequence). The CDR3 runs 13 residues. The CDR3 sequence is CASRSTGGETQYF. CDR3 nucleotides: TGTGCCAGCCGTTCAACAGGGGGCGAGACCCAGTACTTC.

The chain joins TRBV6-5 to TRBJ2-1; no definite D call. In germline, CDR1 is MNHEY, CDR2 SVGAGI. The CDR3 length is 16 residues. The V gene lost 0 bases and the J gene lost 2 bases, with 11 bases spanning the gap. The CDR3 loop reads CASSYSSETPYNEQFF. Written as DNA, the CDR3 is TGTGCCAGCAGTTACTCGAGTGAGACCCCCTACAATGAGCAGTTCTTC.

In the case of this clone: The same CDR3 also results from other DNA sequences found in this sample. The rearrangement uses TRBV5-1 and TRBJ1-2; D possibly corresponds to TRBD1 (6 bases). Trimming shortened V by 0 bases and J by 6 bases, and 9 bases separated the two germline ends. CDR3 length equals 13 residues. Per the germline V gene, CDR1 is SGHRS and CDR2 is YFSETQ. The CDR3 region has the DNA TGCGCCAGCAGCTTGGTACAGGGTGATGGCTACACCTTC. Amino acids: CASSLVQGDGYTF.

The CDR3 sequence is CASLGSGGGGPGLADTPEQFF. Here the CDR3 DNA reads TGTGCCAGCCTAGGGAGTGGAGGGGGAGGACCGGGACTAGCGGACACGCCTGAGCAGTTCTTC. This chain uses TRBV6-9 with TRBJ2-1; TRBD2 agrees at 11 bases. V dropped 8 bases and J dropped 9; count of bases not matched to a gene: 30. There are 21 residues in the CDR3. Germline V CDR1 and CDR2: MNHGY, SVAAGI.

The chain combines TRBV6-6 with TRBJ2-5, with D perhaps being TRBD1 or TRBD2 (5 bases each). The CDR3 spans 16 residues. V was clipped by 0 bases and J by 1 base, with 12 bases between them. Germline lookup yields CDR1 MNHNY and CDR2 SVGAGI (reference sequence). CDR3 sequence reads: CASSYSGQGRQETQYF. The CDR3 DNA reads TGTGCCAGCAGTTACTCGGGGCAGGGACGCCAAGAGACCCAGTACTTC.

The genes are TRBV27 and TRBJ1-4, with TRBD1 matching over 8 bases. The germline V gene encodes CDR1 MNHEY and CDR2 SMNVEV (reference sequence). This CDR3 spans 14 amino acids. V lost 5 bases and J lost 8; bases outside the gene matches: 7. The CDR3 DNA reads TGTGCCAGCAGTCCGGGACAGGTGTTGGAAAAACTGTTTTTT. This sequence encodes CASSPGQVLEKLFF.

The rearrangement links TRBV2 to TRBJ2-5; 9 bases agree with TRBD2. Germline lookup yields CDR1 SNHLY and CDR2 FYNNEI. After removal of 2 bases from V and 0 bases from J, the junction contained 4 bases not matched to a gene. CDR3 length: 16 amino acids. CDR3 sequence reads: CASSETVAGDQETQYF. CDR3 in DNA: TGTGCCAGCAGTGAAACGGTAGCGGGGGACCAAGAGACCCAGTACTTC.

Remarks on this clone: Additional DNA sequences in this sample encode the identical CDR3. This chain joins TRBV27 and TRBJ1-2; D not resolved. V lost 2 bases to trimming and J lost 1 base, with 8 bases between them. Germline assignment: CDR1 MNHEY and CDR2 SMNVEV (reference sequence). There are 14 residues in the CDR3. CDR3 residues: CASSLTGSNYGYTF. CDR3 sequence (DNA): TGTGCCAGCAGTTTAACCGGCAGTAACTATGGCTACACCTTC.

The sample holds one count of this clone. This chain links TRBV19 with TRBJ2-7; D is perhaps TRBD1 or TRBD2 (5 bases each). Trimming took 5 bases from V and 2 from J, leaving 13 bases between them. Per the germline V gene, CDR1 is LNHDA and CDR2 is SQIVND (reference sequence). The CDR3 extends over 14 amino acids. In nucleotides, the CDR3 is TGTGCCAGTAGTGCAGGAGAGGGGACCTACGAGCAGTACTTC. Protein sequence: CASSAGEGTYEQYF.

The chain uses TRBV5-4 and TRBJ2-7; TRBD2 matches at 13 bases. The V gene's germline CDR1 is SGHNT and CDR2 YYREEE (reference sequence). CDR3 length: 18 residues. V was clipped by 2 bases and J by 5 bases; unmatched bases: 13. The CDR3: CASSFYTSGRALGDEQYF. The CDR3 nucleotides read TGTGCCAGCAGCTTCTACACTAGCGGGAGGGCCTTAGGAGACGAGCAGTACTTC.

Here the CDR3 reads CASSLRVGGRTYEQYF. DNA for the CDR3: TGTGCCAGCAGCTTAAGAGTGGGGGGCCGTACCTACGAGCAGTACTTC. The gene calls are TRBV5-6 and TRBJ2-7; D could derive from TRBD1 or TRBD2 (6 bases each). The CDR3 has 16 residues. Germline loops: CDR1 SGHDT, CDR2 YYEEEE. The V and J ends lost 2 bases and 2 bases respectively, with 17 bases between them.

The chain couples TRBV5-1 to TRBJ1-4; D unresolved. Germline assignment: CDR1 SGHRS and CDR2 YFSETQ. This CDR3 has 15 amino acids. The V gene lost 5 bases and the J gene lost 3 bases, with 14 bases spanning the gap. The CDR3 sequence: CASRREWYSNEKLFF. The CDR3 region has the DNA TGCGCCAGCAGAAGGGAGTGGTATTCTAATGAAAAACTGTTTTTT.

The chain joins TRBV9 to TRBJ1-2; D might be TRBD1 (5 bases). The CDR3 spans 13 residues. Deletions cut 3 bases from V and 2 bases from J, with 8 bases between. Germline V gives CDR1 SGDLS, CDR2 YYNGEE. This CDR3 reads CASSGGENYGYTF. CDR3 nucleotide sequence: TGTGCCAGCAGCGGAGGGGAAAACTATGGCTACACCTTC.

This chain connects TRBV15 to TRBJ2-1; D may be TRBD2 (5 bases). V gave up 3 bases and J gave up 6 bases, with 15 bases separating them. There are 15 residues in the CDR3. From germline, CDR1 is LNHNV and CDR2 YYDKDF (reference sequence). The CDR3 coding sequence is TGTGCCACCAGCAGGGAGAAGGGTCGGGGCAATGAGCAGTTCTTC. This encodes CATSREKGRGNEQFF.

This sequence joins TRBV5-1 and TRBJ2-4, with 9 positions matching TRBD1. Trimming removed 3 bases from V and 0 bases from J; junction bases left unmatched: 4. This CDR3 is built from 16 residues. Germline V gene sequence: CDR1 SGHRS, CDR2 YFSETQ. This chain's CDR3 is CASSWGQGLAKNIQYF. CDR3 nucleotide sequence: TGCGCCAGCAGCTGGGGACAGGGTTTAGCCAAAAACATTCAGTACTTC.

This clone was seen a few times. DNA for the CDR3: TGTGCCTGGAGTGTACAGGGGGTGGATCAGCCCCAGCATTTT. Protein sequence: CAWSVQGVDQPQHF. The chain is built from TRBV30 and TRBJ1-5, with 8 positions matching TRBD1. The CDR3 spans 14 residues. CDR1 GTSNPN and CDR2 SVGIG come from the germline V gene (reference sequence). J lost 5 bases, V lost 0 bases, and 3 bases had no gene match. Full variable domain (missing parts from reference TRBV30 and TRBJ1-5): SQTIHQWPATLVQPVGSPLSLECTVEGTSNPNLYWYRQAAGRGLQLLFYSVGIGQISSEVPQNLSASRPQDRQFILSSKKLLLSDSGFYLCAWSVQGVDQPQHFGDGTRLSIL.

The chain combines TRBV19 with TRBJ2-4, with TRBD1 identical over 10 bases. CDR1 LNHDA and CDR2 SQIVND come from the germline V gene (reference sequence). The CDR3 sequence is 16 residues long. V shed 5 bases and J 2 bases; nucleotides not matched to a gene: 6. The CDR3: CASSLRTGGPKNIQYF. CDR3 nucleotides: TGTGCCAGTAGTCTGCGGACAGGGGGGCCCAAAAACATTCAGTACTTC.

The V gene is TRBV13, the J gene TRBJ2-3; D may correspond to TRBD1 or TRBD2 (5 bases each). The CDR3 spans 17 residues. V lost 5 bases to trimming and J lost 2 bases, with 20 bases between them. CDR1 is PRHDT and CDR2 is FYEKMQ in the germline V gene (reference sequence). CDR3 bases: TGTGCCAGCAGCCCAGATCCAGGGAGACTACCCACAGATACGCAGTATTTT. Protein product: CASSPDPGRLPTDTQYF.

The rearrangement joins TRBV4-1 to TRBJ2-7, with D tentatively TRBD2 (6 bases). V gave up 5 bases and J gave up 3 bases, with 11 bases separating them. The CDR3 has 13 residues. Germline CDR1 reads MGHRA; CDR2 reads YSYEKL. CDR3 DNA: TGCGCCAGCAGCATCCGGGACTTCTACGAGCAGTACTTC. Translation gives CASSIRDFYEQYF.

With regard to this clone: Other DNA variants within this sample encode the same CDR3. The chain uses TRBV27 and TRBJ2-7, with 8 bases aligning to TRBD1. V was clipped by 5 bases and J by 4 bases; unmatched bases: 7. This CDR3 has 14 residues. CDR1 MNHEY and CDR2 SMNVEV come from the germline V gene (reference sequence). CDR3 loop: CASSPGQGGYEQYF. The CDR3 DNA sequence: TGTGCCAGCAGTCCCGGACAGGGTGGGTACGAGCAGTACTTC.

The chain has TRBV6-6 and TRBJ2-7; maybe TRBD1 (5 bases). CDR1 and CDR2 (germline): MNHNY, SVGAGI (reference sequence). Trimming stripped 8 bases from V and 2 bases from J, with 10 bases between. This CDR3 is built from 12 residues. This CDR3 reads CASGPGTYEQYF. The CDR3 DNA reads TGTGCCAGCGGTCCAGGGACCTACGAGCAGTACTTC.